These 6 T cell receptor beta chains came from one sample sequenced in a study of technical replicates of blood from several donors (dated by TCRdb to about 2017). Receptor libraries were prepared by the immunoSEQ multiplex PCR assay. Here the immuneACCESS table is served through TCRdb, limited to in-frame sequences with V and J called. Missing clones are a known gap in these copies; in checked studies unresolved V genes cover under half, and the rest lacks a known reason. Here the sample has some 87,000 clones; approximately 96% occur a single time. Roughly 0.34% of the sample goes to the ten largest clones. Input material: T cells isolated from PBMCs. These receptors were taken from a human donor in good health.

This chain uses TRBV19 with TRBJ1-2; D is unclear. V dropped 6 bases and J dropped 1 base, with 15 bases sitting between them. The germline V gene has CDR1 LNHDA and CDR2 SQIVND (reference sequence). The CDR3 has 15 amino acids. The CDR3 sequence is CASSPLGLNNYGYTF. CDR3 bases: TGTGCCAGTAGCCCCCTGGGCCTAAATAACTATGGCTACACCTTC.

This clone was seen once. The gene calls are TRBV30 and TRBJ2-1; D gene uncertain. The CDR3 extends over 13 amino acids. CDR1 is GTSNPN and CDR2 is SVGIG in the germline V gene (reference sequence). V gave up 5 bases and J gave up 1 base, with 9 bases separating them. As DNA, the CDR3 is TGTGCCTGGCGAGAGATTTCCTACAATGAGCAGTTCTTC. This codes for CAWREISYNEQFF.

J is TRBJ2-5 and V is TRBV11-1; no clear D gene. CDR3 length equals 14 residues. Trimming took off 2 bases at V and 0 bases at J, with 7 bases between the two ends. Germline-derived CDR1 and CDR2 are SGHAT and FQDESV (reference sequence). The CDR3 DNA reads as TGTGCCAGCAGCTTAATGTACAACCAAGAGACCCAGTACTTC. Encoded protein: CASSLMYNQETQYF.

This sequence joins TRBV11-2 and TRBJ2-1; no clear D gene. The V end lost 0 bases, the J end lost 8 bases, and 11 bases lay between the germline ends. The CDR3 contains 14 residues. Germline CDR1 reads SGHAT; CDR2 reads FQNNGV. The CDR3 region has the DNA TGTGCCAGCAGCTTAGATATCCTAGTCGATGAGCAGTTCTTC. Translating it yields CASSLDILVDEQFF.

This chain uses TRBV19 with TRBJ1-3, with 8 bases aligning to TRBD1. Germline CDR1 reads LNHDA; CDR2 reads SQIVND (reference sequence). The junction had 11 bases not matched to a gene; V was cut back by 7 bases and J by 0 bases. The CDR3 consists of 17 residues. This CDR3 is CASKQGVNWRSGNTIYF. The CDR3 nucleotides are TGTGCCAGTAAACAGGGGGTGAACTGGCGCTCTGGAAACACCATATATTTT. Variable domain in full (rest from reference TRBV19 and TRBJ1-3): DGGITQSPKYLFRKEGQNVTLSCEQNLNHDAMYWYRQDPGQGLRLIYYSQIVNDFQKGDIAEGYSVSREKKESFPLTVTSAQKNPTAFYLCASKQGVNWRSGNTIYFGEGSWLTVV.

This clone is a singleton in its sample. This rearrangement joins TRBV19 to TRBJ2-1; D possibly corresponds to TRBD2 (5 bases). This CDR3 region has 12 residues. Germline CDR1 is LNHDA and CDR2 is SQIVND (reference sequence). Trimming left V 9 bases short and J 4 bases short, with 10 bases between. The CDR3 loop is CASEDFYNEQFF. The CDR3 DNA reads TGTGCCAGCGAGGACTTTTACAATGAGCAGTTCTTC.